This TCR beta chain originates from a study of cytomegalovirus exposure and HLA in healthy donors. Study information: The Caucasian-associated ancestry cluster held over 80% of over 350 genotyped donors.

The study, taken as a whole, reports: The authors later linked a missense DCLRE1C variant to TCR beta V- and J-gene trimming.

Comments on this clone: Its target is not known.

Trimming took off 5 bases at V and 8 bases at J, with 13 bases between the two ends. Germline CDR1 and CDR2: SGHAT and FQNNGV. This CDR3 has 13 amino acids. PCR used 60 Vbeta primers and 13 Jbeta primers. Measured with immunoSEQ multiplex PCR; TCRdb has only the in-frame clones, and not every one. The sample lists about 95,000 clones, over 70% occurring once. The chain joins TRBV11-2 to TRBJ1-5; D unclear. The sequenced material came from PBMCs. This receptor was identified in a woman aged 40 to 50 in good health and CMV-seronegative. The CDR3 nucleotides are TGTGCCAGCAGCAAAGGGTCCGGGGAGCCCCAGCATTTT. Amino acids: CASSKGSGEPQHF.